What follows are 11 T cell receptor beta chains derived from one specimen sequenced in a study of Graves' ophthalmopathy and Graves' hyperthyroidism. Amplified TCR beta CDR3 regions were obtained using RNA transcripts as template. First-round RT-PCR employed HTBI primers, with a second-round multiplex PCR after it. TCRdb reanalysed the multiplex PCR reads using MiXCR and keeps one entry per CDR3 protein. Here the sample spans some 1.1 million distinct CDR3 sequences, about two fifths being singletons. Material for sequencing was peripheral blood or thyroid tissue (not recorded which). The receptors were sampled from an adult man with Graves' hyperthyroidism.

This sequence joins TRBV2 and TRBJ1-3, with 7 nucleotides matching TRBD1. Germline CDR1 reads SNHLY; CDR2 reads FYNNEI. V lost 8 bases and J lost 1; bases outside the gene matches: 5. The CDR3 consists of 14 residues. The CDR3 region is CASLGRGSGNTIYF. The CDR3 coding sequence is TGTGCCAGCTTGGGCAGGGGGTCTGGAAACACCATATATTTT.

This clonotype showed up just once. V gene TRBV10-2 combines with J gene TRBJ1-6; 8 bases are shared with TRBD1. Germline CDR1 WSHSY, CDR2 SAAADI. The CDR3 totals 15 residues. After removal of 0 bases from V and 10 bases from J, the junction contained 5 bases not matched to a gene. The CDR3: CASSESRQGRSPLHF. The CDR3 DNA reads TGCGCCAGCAGTGAGTCCAGACAGGGGAGATCACCCCTCCACTTT.

The sample holds one count of this clonotype. The conserved phenylalanine or tryptophan normally closing the CDR3 is absent here, so this likely arose from a read error. The DNA is omitted, as the CDR3 cannot be located on it reliably, and the CDR3 follows TCRdb's listing. J is TRBJ2-7 and V is TRBV29-1; no check of the table's D call, TRBD2, against the DNA was made. Germline lookup yields CDR1 SQVTM and CDR2 ANQGSEA. The CDR3 adds up to 9 amino acids, both ends counted. CDR3 in amino acids: CSVGGLAGL.

The V and J genes are TRBV11-2 and TRBJ1-1; no definite D call. CDR3 size: 12 residues. Germline V gene sequence: CDR1 SGHAT, CDR2 FQNNGV. V lost 5 bases to trimming and J lost 11 bases, with 15 bases between them. This CDR3 reads CASSPNSVGAFF. For the CDR3, the DNA is TGTGCCAGCAGCCCCAATTCGGTGGGGGCTTTCTTT.

This clonotype was counted ten times or more. The chain uses TRBV19 and TRBJ2-7; 9 nucleotides align to TRBD1. Germline CDR1 is LNHDA and CDR2 is SQIVND (reference sequence). The CDR3 has 15 amino acids. V lost 4 bases and J lost 5; bases outside the gene matches: 9. CDR3 in DNA: TGTGCCAGTAGTACAACCGGGACAGGGCTCGACGAGCAGTACTTC. This encodes CASSTTGTGLDEQYF.

This sequence joins TRBV20-1 and TRBJ1-5, with 7 bases aligning to TRBD1. This CDR3 contains 16 residues. Trimming removed 6 bases from V and 2 bases from J; junction bases left unmatched: 13. Germline V gene data show CDR1 as DFQATT and CDR2 as SNEGSKA (reference sequence). The CDR3, as DNA: TGCAGTGCCGTAAAGGGGGCGGGTTCCGGCAATCAGCCCCAGCATTTT. Translation: CSAVKGAGSGNQPQHF.

This clonotype came up many times. The chain joins TRBV3-1 to TRBJ1-1; D is unresolved. The V end was cut by 3 bases, the J end by 10 bases, with 12 bases between. The CDR3 is 12 residues long. CDR1 is LGHDT, CDR2 YNNKEL, per germline (reference sequence). The CDR3 reads CASSHDTAGAFF. Here the CDR3 DNA reads TGTGCCAGCAGCCATGACACGGCTGGAGCTTTCTTT. The full variable domain, its missing parts supplied by reference TRBV3-1 and TRBJ1-1, is DTAVSQTPKYLVTQMGNDKSIKCEQNLGHDTMYWYKQDSKKFLKIMFSYNNKELIINETVPNRFSPKSPDKAHLNLHINSLELGDSAVYFCASSHDTAGAFFGQGTRLTVV.

The chain has TRBV4-1 and TRBJ1-1; unclear D gene. Trimming cost V 1 base and J 0 bases, with 9 bases left between them. Germline V gene sequence: CDR1 MGHRA, CDR2 YSYEKL. This CDR3 has 15 amino acids. In nucleotides, the CDR3 is TGCGCCAGCAGCCAAGCGGTAGTTTTGAACACTGAAGCTTTCTTT. Protein: CASSQAVVLNTEAFF.

Many counts were recorded for this clonotype. The chain is built from TRBV6-6 and TRBJ2-7; D is undetermined. The germline V gene has CDR1 MNHNY and CDR2 SVGAGI (reference sequence). This CDR3 is built from 14 residues. V lost 0 bases, J lost 6 bases, and 12 bases lay in between. CDR3 amino acids: CASSYSRRVGEQYF. CDR3 nucleotides: TGTGCCAGCAGTTACTCGAGGAGAGTCGGCGAGCAGTACTTC.

There are many counts of this clonotype. The rearrangement joins TRBV11-2 to TRBJ1-1; D not resolved. The CDR3 sequence is 13 residues long. With 5 bases removed from V and 11 bases from J, the gap between germline ends came to 18 bases. CDR1 is SGHAT and CDR2 is FQNNGV in the germline V gene. CDR3 residues: CASSPTGRIGAFF. The CDR3 DNA is TGTGCCAGCAGCCCGACCGGGCGAATTGGGGCTTTCTTT. The full variable domain, with the rest looked up from reference TRBV11-2 and TRBJ1-1, is EAGVAQSPRYKIIEKRQSVAFWCNPISGHATLYWYQQILGQGPKLLIQFQNNGVVDDSQLPKDRFSAERLKGVDSTLKIQPAKLEDSAVYLCASSPTGRIGAFFGQGTRLTVV.

This chain joins TRBV15 and TRBJ1-1, with 7 bases identical to TRBD1. From germline, CDR1 is LNHNV and CDR2 YYDKDF (reference sequence). The CDR3 has 16 residues. J lost 0 bases, V lost 3 bases, and 7 bases had no gene match. The CDR3 DNA is TGTGCCACCAGCAGCTCCTTAGGGACAGTGAACACTGAAGCTTTCTTT. It specifies CATSSSLGTVNTEAFF.